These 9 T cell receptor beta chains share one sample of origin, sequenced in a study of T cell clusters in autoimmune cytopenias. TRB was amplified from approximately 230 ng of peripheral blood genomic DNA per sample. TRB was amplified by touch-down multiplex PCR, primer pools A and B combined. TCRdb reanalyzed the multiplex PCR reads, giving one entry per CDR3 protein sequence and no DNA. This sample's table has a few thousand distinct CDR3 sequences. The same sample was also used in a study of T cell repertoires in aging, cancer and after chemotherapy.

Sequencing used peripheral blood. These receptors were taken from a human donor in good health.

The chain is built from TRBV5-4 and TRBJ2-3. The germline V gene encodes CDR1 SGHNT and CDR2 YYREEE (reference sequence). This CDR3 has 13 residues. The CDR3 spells CASSLWVTDTQYF.

CDR3 residues: CSVEPGGRGGYTF. The J gene is TRBJ1-2, the V gene TRBV29-1; TCRdb reports TRBD1, a call that lacks DNA to check it against. The V gene's germline CDR1 is SQVTM and CDR2 ANQGSEA. The CDR3 extends over 13 amino acids.

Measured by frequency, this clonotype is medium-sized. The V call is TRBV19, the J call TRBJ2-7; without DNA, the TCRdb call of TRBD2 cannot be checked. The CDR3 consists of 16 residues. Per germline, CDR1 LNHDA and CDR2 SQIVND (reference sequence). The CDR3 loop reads CASSIEGRGRSYEQYF. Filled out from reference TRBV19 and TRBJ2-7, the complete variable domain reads DGGITQSPKYLFRKEGQNVTLSCEQNLNHDAMYWYRQDPGQGLRLIYYSQIVNDFQKGDIAEGYSVSREKKESFPLTVTSAQKNPTAFYLCASSIEGRGRSYEQYFGPGTRLTVT.

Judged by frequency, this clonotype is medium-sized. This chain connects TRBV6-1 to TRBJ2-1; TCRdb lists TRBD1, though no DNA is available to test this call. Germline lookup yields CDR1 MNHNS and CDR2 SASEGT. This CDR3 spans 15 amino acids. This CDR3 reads CASFNGMSSYNEQFF.

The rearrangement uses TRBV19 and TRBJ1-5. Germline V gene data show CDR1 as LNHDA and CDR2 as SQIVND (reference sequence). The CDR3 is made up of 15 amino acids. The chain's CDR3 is CASEGFNGRNQPQHF.

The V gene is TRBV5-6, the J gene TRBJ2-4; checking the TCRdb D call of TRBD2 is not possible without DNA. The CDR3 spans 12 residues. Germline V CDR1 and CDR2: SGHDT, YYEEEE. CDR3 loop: CASSLGLAGEYF.

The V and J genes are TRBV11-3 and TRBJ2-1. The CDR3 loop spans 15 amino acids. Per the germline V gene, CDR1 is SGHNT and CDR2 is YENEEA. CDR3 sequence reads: CASSIRLASYNEQFF. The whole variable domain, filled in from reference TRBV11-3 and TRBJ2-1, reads EAGVVQSPRYKIIEKKQPVAFWCNPISGHNTLYWYLQNLGQGPELLIRYENEEAVDDSQLPKDRFSAERLKGVDSTLKIQPAELGDSAVYLCASSIRLASYNEQFFGPGTRLTVL.

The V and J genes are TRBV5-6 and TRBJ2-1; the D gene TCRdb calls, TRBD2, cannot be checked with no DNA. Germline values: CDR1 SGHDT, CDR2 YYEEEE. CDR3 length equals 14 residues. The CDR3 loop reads CASSQNAGANEQFF.

CDR3 in amino acids: CASSLRGFGGNEQFF. The rearrangement uses TRBV18 and TRBJ2-1; TCRdb picks TRBD1, but there is no DNA to check that call. CDR3 length: 15 amino acids. Germline-derived CDR1 and CDR2 are KGHSH and LQKENI.